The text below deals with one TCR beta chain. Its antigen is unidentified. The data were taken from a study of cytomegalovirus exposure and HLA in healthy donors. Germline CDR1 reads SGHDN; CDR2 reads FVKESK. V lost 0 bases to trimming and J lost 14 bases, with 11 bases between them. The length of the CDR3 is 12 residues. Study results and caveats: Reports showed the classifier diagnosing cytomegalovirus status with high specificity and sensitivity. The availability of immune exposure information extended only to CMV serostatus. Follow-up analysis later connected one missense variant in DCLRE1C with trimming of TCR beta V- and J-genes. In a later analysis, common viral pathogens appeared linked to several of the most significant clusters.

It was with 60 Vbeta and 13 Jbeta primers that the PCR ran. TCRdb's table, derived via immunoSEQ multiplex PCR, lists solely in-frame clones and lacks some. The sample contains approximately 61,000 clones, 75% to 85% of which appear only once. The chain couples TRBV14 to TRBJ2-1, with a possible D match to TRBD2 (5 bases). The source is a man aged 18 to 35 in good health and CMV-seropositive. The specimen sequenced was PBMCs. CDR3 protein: CASSQDRTVKFF. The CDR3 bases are TGTGCCAGCAGCCAAGATCGGACTGTTAAGTTCTTC.